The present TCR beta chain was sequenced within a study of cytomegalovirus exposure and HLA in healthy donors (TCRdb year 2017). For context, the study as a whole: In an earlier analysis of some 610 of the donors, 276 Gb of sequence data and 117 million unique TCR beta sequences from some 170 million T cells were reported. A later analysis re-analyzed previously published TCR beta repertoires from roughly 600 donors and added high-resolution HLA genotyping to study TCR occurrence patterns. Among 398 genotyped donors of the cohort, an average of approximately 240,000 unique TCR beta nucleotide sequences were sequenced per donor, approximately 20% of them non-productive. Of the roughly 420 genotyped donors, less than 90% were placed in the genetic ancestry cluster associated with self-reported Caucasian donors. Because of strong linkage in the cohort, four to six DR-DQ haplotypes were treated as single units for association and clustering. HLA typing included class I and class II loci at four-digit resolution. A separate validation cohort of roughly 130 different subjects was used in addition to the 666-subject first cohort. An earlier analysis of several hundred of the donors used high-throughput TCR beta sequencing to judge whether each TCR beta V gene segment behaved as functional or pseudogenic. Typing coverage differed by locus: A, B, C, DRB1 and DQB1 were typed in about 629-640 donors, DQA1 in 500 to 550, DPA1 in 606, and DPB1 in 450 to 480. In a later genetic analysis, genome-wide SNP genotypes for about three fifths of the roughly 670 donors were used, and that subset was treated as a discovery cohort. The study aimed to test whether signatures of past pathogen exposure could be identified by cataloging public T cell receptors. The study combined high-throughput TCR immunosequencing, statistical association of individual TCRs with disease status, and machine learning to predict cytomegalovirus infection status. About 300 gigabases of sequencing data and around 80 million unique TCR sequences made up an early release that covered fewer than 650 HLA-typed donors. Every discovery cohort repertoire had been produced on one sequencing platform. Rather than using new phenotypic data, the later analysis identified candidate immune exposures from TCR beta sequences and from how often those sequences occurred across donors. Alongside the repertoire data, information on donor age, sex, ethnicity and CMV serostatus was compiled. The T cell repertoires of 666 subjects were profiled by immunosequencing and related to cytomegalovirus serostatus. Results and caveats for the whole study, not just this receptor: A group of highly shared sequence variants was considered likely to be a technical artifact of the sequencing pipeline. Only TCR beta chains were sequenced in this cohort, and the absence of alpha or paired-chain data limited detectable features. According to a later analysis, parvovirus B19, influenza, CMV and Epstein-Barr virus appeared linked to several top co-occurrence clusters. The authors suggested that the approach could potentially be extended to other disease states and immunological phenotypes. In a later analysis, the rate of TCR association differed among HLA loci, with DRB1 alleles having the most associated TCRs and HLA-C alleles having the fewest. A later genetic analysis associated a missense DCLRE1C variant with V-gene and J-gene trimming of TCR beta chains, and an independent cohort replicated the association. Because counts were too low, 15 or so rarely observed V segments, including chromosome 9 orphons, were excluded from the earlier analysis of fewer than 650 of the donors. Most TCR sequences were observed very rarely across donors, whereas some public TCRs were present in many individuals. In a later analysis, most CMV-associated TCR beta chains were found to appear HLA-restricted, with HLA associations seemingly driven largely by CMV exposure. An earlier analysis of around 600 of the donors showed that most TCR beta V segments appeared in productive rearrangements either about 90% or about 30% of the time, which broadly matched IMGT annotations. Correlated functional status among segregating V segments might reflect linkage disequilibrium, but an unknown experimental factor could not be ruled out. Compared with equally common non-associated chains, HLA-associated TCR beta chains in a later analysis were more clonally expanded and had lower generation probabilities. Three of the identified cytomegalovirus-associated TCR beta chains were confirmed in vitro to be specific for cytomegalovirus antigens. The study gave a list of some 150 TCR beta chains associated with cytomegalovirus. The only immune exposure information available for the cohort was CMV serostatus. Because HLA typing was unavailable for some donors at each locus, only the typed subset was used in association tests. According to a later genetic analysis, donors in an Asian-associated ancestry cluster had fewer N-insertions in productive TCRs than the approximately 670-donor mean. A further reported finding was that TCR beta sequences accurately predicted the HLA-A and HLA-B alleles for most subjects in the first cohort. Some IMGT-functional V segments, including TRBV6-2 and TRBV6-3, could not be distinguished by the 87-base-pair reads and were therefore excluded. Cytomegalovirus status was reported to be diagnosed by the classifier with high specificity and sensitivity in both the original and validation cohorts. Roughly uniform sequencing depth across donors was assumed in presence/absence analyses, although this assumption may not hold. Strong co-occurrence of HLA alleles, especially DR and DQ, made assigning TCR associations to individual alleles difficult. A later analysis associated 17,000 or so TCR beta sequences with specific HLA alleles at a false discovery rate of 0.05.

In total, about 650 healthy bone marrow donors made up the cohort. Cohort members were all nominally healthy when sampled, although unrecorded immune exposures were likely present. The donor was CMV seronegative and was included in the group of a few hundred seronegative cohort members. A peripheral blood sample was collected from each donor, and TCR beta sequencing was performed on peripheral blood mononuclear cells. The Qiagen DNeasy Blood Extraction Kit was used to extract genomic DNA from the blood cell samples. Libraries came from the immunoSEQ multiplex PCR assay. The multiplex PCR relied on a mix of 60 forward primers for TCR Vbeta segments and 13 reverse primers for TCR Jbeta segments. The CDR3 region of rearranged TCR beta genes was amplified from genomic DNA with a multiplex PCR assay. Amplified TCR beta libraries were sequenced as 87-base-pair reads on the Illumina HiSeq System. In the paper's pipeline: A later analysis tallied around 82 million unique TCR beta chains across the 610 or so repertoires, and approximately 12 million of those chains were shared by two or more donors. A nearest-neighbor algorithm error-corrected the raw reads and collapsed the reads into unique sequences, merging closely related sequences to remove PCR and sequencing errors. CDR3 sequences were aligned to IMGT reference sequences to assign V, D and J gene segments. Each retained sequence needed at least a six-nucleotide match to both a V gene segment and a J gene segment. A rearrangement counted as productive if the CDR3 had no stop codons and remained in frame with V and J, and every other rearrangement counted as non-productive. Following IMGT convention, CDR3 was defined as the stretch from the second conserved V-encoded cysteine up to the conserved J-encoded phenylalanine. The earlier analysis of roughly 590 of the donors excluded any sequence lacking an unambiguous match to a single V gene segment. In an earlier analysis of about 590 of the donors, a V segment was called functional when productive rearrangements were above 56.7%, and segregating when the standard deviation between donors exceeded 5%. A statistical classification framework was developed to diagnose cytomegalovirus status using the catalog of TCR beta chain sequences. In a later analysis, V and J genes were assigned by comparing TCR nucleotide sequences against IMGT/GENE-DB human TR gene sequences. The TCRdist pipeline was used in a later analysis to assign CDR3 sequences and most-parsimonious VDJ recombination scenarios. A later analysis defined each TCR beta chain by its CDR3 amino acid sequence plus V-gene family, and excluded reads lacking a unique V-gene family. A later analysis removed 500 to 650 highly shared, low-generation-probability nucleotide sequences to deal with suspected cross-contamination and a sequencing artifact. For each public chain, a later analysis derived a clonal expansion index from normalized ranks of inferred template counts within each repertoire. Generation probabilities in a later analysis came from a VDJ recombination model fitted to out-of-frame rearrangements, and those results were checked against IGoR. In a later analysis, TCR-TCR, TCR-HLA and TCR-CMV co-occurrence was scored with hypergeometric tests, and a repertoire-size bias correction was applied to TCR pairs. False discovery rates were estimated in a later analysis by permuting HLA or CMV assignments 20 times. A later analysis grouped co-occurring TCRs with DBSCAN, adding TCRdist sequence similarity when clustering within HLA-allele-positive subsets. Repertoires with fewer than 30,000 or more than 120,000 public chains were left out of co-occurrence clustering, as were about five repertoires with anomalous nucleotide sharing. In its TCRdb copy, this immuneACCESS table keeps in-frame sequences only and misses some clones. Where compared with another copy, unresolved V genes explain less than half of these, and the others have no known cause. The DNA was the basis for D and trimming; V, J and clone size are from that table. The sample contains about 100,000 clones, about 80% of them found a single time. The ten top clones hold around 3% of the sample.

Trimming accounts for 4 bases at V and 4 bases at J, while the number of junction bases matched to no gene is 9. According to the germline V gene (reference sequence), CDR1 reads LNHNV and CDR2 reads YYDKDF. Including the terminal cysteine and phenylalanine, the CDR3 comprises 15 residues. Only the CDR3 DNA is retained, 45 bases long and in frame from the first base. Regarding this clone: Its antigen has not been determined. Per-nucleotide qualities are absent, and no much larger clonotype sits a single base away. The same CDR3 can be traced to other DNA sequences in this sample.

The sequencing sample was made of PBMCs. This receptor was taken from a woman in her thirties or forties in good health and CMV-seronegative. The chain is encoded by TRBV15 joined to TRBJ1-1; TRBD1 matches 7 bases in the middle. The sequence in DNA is TGTGCCACCAGCATTGCGACAGGGAGAGGCACTGAAGCTTTCTTT. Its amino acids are CATSIATGRGTEAFF.